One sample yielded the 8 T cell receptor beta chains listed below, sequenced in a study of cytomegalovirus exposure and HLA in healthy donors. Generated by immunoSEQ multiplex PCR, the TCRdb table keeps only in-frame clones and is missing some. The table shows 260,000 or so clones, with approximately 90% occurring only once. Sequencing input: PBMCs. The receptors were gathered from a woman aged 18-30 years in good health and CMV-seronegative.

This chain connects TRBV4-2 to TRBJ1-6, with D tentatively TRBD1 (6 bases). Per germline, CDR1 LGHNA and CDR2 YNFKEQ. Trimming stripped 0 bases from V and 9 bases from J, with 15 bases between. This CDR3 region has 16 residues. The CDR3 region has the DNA TGTGCCAGCAGCCAAGATAGGTCCCAGGGGCTTTCACCCCTCCACTTT. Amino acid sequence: CASSQDRSQGLSPLHF.

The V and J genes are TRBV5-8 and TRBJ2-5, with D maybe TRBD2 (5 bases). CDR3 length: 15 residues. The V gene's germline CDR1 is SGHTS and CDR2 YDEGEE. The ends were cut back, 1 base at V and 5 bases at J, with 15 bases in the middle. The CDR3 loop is CASSLRDLTMETQYF. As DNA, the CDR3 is TGTGCCAGCAGCTTGCGGGATCTGACTATGGAGACCCAGTACTTC.

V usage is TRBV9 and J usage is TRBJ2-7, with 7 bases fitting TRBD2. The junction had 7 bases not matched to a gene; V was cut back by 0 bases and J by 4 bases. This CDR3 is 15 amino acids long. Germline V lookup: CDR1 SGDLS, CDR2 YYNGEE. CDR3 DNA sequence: TGTGCCAGCAGCGTAGGCGGCGGGAGTGTTTACGAGCAGTACTTC. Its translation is CASSVGGGSVYEQYF.

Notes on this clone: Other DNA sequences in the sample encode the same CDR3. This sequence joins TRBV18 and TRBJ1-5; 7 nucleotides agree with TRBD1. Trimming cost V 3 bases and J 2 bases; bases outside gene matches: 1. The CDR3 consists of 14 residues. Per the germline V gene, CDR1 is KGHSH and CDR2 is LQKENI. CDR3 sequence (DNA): TGTGCCAGCTCACCTGGACAGGGCAATCAGCCCCAGCATTTT. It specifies CASSPGQGNQPQHF.

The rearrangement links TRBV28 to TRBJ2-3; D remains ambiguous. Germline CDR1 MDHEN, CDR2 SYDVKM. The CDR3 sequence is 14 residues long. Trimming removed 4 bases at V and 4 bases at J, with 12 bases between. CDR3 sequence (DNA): TGTGCCAGCAGTTCCCCCTTGGGCGCAGATACGCAGTATTTT. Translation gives CASSSPLGADTQYF. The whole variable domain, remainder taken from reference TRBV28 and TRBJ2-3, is DVKVTQSSRYLVKRTGEKVFLECVQDMDHENMFWYRQDPGLGLRLIYFSYDVKMKEKGDIPEGYSVSREKKERFSLILESASTNQTSMYLCASSSPLGADTQYFGPGTRLTVL.

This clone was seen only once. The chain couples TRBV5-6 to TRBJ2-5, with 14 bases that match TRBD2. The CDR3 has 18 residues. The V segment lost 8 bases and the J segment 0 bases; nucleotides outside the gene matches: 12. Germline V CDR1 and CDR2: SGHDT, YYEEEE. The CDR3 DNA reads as TGTGCCAGACTTCCTATGGCGGGACTAGCGGGAGACCAAGAGACCCAGTACTTC. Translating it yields CARLPMAGLAGDQETQYF.

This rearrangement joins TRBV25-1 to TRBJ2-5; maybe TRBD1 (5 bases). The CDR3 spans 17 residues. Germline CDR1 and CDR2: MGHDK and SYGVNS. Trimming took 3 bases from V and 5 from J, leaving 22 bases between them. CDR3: CASSDIGGRLGHETQYF. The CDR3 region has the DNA TGTGCCAGCAGTGACATAGGTGGCAGGCTGGGGCACGAGACCCAGTACTTC.

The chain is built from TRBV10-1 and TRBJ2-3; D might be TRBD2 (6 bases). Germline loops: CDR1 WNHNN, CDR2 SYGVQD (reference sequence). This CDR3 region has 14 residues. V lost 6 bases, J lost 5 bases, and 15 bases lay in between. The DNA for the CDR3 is TGCGCCAGCAGACGTGGAGGGGTGGGAGATACGCAGTATTTT. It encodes CASRRGGVGDTQYF.